This is a list of T cell receptor beta chains from one sample in a study of T cells after yellow fever vaccination. TCRdb itself ran the 5' RACE reads through MiXCR, one entry per CDR3 protein. This table holds some 500,000 distinct CDR3 sequences, approximately 12% found once. The input for sequencing was PBMCs, taken on the day of the yellow fever booster vaccination. The source is a man aged 25-45 years who received the YFV17D yellow fever vaccine. Each CDR3 is given with its conserved first and last residue. The order of the fields is D gene, clone size, J gene, V gene, CDR3 protein, CDR3 DNA. A D gene is named only where the DNA matches it firmly. Size is stated for part of the rows, as once, few or many counts, or as a class when the clone is expanded.

d_gene: .; abundance: few; j_gene: TRBJ2-7; v_gene: TRBV30; CDR3aa: CALGGAYEQYF; CDR3nt: TGTGCCCTCGGGGGTGCCTACGAGCAGTACTTC
d_gene: .; abundance: .; j_gene: TRBJ2-5; v_gene: TRBV5-5; CDR3aa: CASVGHQETQYF; CDR3nt: TGTGCCAGCGTCGGTCACCAAGAGACCCAGTACTTC
d_gene: TRBD1; abundance: few; j_gene: TRBJ2-7; v_gene: TRBV4-3; CDR3aa: CASSQGQGWEQYF; CDR3nt: TGCGCCAGCAGCCAGGGACAGGGTTGGGAGCAGTACTTC
d_gene: TRBD2; abundance: .; j_gene: TRBJ2-4; v_gene: TRBV6-2/TRBV6-3; CDR3aa: CASSYSRLAGGPHIQYF; CDR3nt: TGTGCCAGCAGTTACTCGAGATTAGCGGGAGGGCCGCACATTCAGTACTTC
d_gene: .; abundance: few; j_gene: TRBJ2-1; v_gene: TRBV11-2; CDR3aa: CASSLDWILEQFF; CDR3nt: TGTGCCAGCAGCTTAGACTGGATCCTTGAGCAGTTCTTC
d_gene: .; abundance: .; j_gene: TRBJ1-4; v_gene: TRBV5-1; CDR3aa: CASSSTQGELFF; CDR3nt: TGCGCCAGCAGCTCGACGCAGGGTGAACTGTTTTTT
d_gene: .; abundance: few; j_gene: TRBJ2-1; v_gene: TRBV20-1; CDR3aa: CSATKRVRSYNEQFF; CDR3nt: TGCAGTGCTACAAAGCGGGTTCGCTCCTACAATGAGCAGTTCTTC
d_gene: .; abundance: .; j_gene: TRBJ2-4; v_gene: TRBV2; CDR3aa: CASSENVAKNIQYF; CDR3nt: TGTGCCAGCAGTGAAAACGTTGCCAAAAACATTCAGTACTTC
d_gene: .; abundance: few; j_gene: TRBJ2-1; v_gene: TRBV7-2; CDR3aa: CASSQLNRAALRSEQFF; CDR3nt: TGTGCCAGCAGCCAACTGAACAGGGCGGCTTTGCGTAGTGAGCAGTTCTTC
d_gene: .; abundance: .; j_gene: TRBJ2-3; v_gene: TRBV18; CDR3aa: CASSPLNGRYTDTQYF; CDR3nt: TGTGCCAGCTCACCTCTTAACGGACGCTACACAGATACGCAGTATTTT
d_gene: .; abundance: few; j_gene: TRBJ2-5; v_gene: TRBV25-1; CDR3aa: CASSLTETQETQYF; CDR3nt: TGTGCCAGCAGCTTGACCGAAACCCAAGAGACCCAGTACTTC
d_gene: .; abundance: few; j_gene: TRBJ1-1; v_gene: TRBV7-2; CDR3aa: CASSFMGTEAFF; CDR3nt: TGTGCCAGCAGCTTTATGGGGACTGAAGCTTTCTTT
d_gene: .; abundance: few; j_gene: TRBJ2-3; v_gene: TRBV5-1; CDR3aa: CASRTATSTDTQYF; CDR3nt: TGCGCCAGCAGGACGGCTACTAGCACAGATACGCAGTATTTT
d_gene: .; abundance: many; j_gene: TRBJ1-2; v_gene: TRBV21-1; CDR3aa: CASSSYLPYGYTF; CDR3nt: TGTGCCAGCAGCTCGTACTTACCCTATGGCTACACCTTC
d_gene: TRBD2; abundance: many; j_gene: TRBJ2-5; v_gene: TRBV9; CDR3aa: CASSVSLAGGPKAETQYF; CDR3nt: TGTGCCAGCAGCGTTAGCCTAGCGGGAGGGCCGAAGGCAGAGACCCAGTACTTC
d_gene: .; abundance: few; j_gene: TRBJ2-7; v_gene: TRBV25-1; CDR3aa: CASSEGQAIGQYF; CDR3nt: TGTGCCAGCAGTGAAGGGCAGGCGATTGGGCAGTACTTC
d_gene: TRBD2; abundance: few; j_gene: TRBJ2-3; v_gene: TRBV4-3; CDR3aa: CASSQDYGTSGRVGTDTQYF; CDR3nt: TGCGCCAGCAGCCAAGACTACGGGACTAGCGGGAGAGTGGGCACAGATACGCAGTATTTT
d_gene: .; abundance: .; j_gene: TRBJ2-7; v_gene: TRBV30; CDR3aa: CAWSANVGEQYF; CDR3nt: TGTGCCTGGAGCGCAAACGTGGGGGAGCAGTACTTC
d_gene: TRBD1; abundance: few; j_gene: TRBJ2-1; v_gene: TRBV11-1; CDR3aa: CASRSGTGGKYNEQFF; CDR3nt: TGTGCCAGCAGGTCCGGGACAGGGGGAAAATACAATGAGCAGTTCTTC
d_gene: TRBD1; abundance: few; j_gene: TRBJ2-6; v_gene: TRBV28; CDR3aa: CATRDRPYSGANVLTF; CDR3nt: TGTGCCACCCGGGACAGGCCCTACTCTGGGGCCAACGTCCTGACTTTC
d_gene: .; abundance: few; j_gene: TRBJ1-5; v_gene: TRBV20-1; CDR3aa: CSASRNPFGTSNQPQHF; CDR3nt: TGCAGTGCTAGCCGGAACCCTTTCGGCACCTCCAATCAGCCCCAGCATTTT
d_gene: TRBD2; abundance: few; j_gene: TRBJ2-5; v_gene: TRBV3-1; CDR3aa: CASSQPTSGRADRKTQYF; CDR3nt: TGTGCCAGCAGTCAACCGACTAGCGGGAGGGCCGATAGGAAGACCCAGTACTTC
d_gene: .; abundance: few; j_gene: TRBJ2-7; v_gene: TRBV2; CDR3aa: CASRVPLAYEQYF; CDR3nt: TGTGCCAGCAGGGTTCCGCTCGCCTACGAGCAGTACTTC
d_gene: TRBD2; abundance: many; j_gene: TRBJ2-3; v_gene: TRBV5-1; CDR3aa: CASSRERGEADTQYF; CDR3nt: TGCGCCAGCAGCCGGGAGCGGGGGGAAGCAGATACGCAGTATTTT
d_gene: .; abundance: few; j_gene: TRBJ2-7; v_gene: TRBV5-5; CDR3aa: CASSKAGGGTPYEQYF; CDR3nt: TGTGCCAGCAGCAAAGCCGGGGGCGGAACCCCCTACGAGCAGTACTTC